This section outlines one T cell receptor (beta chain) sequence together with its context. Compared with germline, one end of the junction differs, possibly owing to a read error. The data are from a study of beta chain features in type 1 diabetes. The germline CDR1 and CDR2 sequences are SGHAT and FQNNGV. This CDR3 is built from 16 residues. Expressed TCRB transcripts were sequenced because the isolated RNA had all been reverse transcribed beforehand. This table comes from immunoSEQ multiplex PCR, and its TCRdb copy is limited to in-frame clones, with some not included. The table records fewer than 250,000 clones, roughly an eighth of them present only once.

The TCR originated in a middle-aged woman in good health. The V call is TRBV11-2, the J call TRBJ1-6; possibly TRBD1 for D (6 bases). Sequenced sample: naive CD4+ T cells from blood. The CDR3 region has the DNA TGTGCCAGCAGCTTAGATTTCTGGGACACAGGTTCAACCCTCCACTTT. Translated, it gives CASSLDFWDTGSTLHF. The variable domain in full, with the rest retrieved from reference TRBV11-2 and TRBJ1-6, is EAGVAQSPRYKIIEKRQSVAFWCNPISGHATLYWYQQILGQGPKLLIQFQNNGVVDDSQLPKDRFSAERLKGVDSTLKIQPAKLEDSAVYLCASSLDFWDTGSTLHFGNGTRLTVT.